A single sample is the source of the 22 T cell receptor beta chains below, sequenced in a study of neoadjuvant anti-PD-1 for oral cavity cancer. Measured with immunoSEQ multiplex PCR; TCRdb has only the in-frame clones, and not every one. Counted here are some 10,000 clones, about 64% occurring once; the ten biggest clones make up approximately 8%. The time point is: after neoadjuvant nivolumab, at surgical resection. This specimen consisted of tumor tissue, obtained after nivolumab (anti-PD-1) treatment. Receptors were obtained from a person aged 35-80 years with oral cavity squamous cell carcinoma.

This chain joins TRBV7-2 and TRBJ1-5; D gene uncertain. This CDR3 is built from 12 residues. Germline V CDR1 and CDR2: SGHTA, FQGNSA. Trimming removed 5 bases at V and 5 bases at J, with 7 bases between. In DNA form, the CDR3 reads TGTGCCAGCAGCCCCCCCCATCAGCCCCAGCATTTT. Its protein is CASSPPHQPQHF.

The chain employs TRBV30 and TRBJ1-1; unclear D gene. Germline V CDR1 and CDR2: GTSNPN, SVGIG (reference sequence). This CDR3 spans 12 amino acids. Trimming left V 4 bases short and J 1 base short, with 7 bases between. In DNA, the CDR3 is TGTGCCTGGATTCTAGCGAACACTGAAGCTTTCTTT. Protein product: CAWILANTEAFF.

The genes are TRBV28 and TRBJ2-7; D possibly matches TRBD1 or TRBD2 (6 bases each). This CDR3 contains 16 residues. Per the germline V gene, CDR1 is MDHEN and CDR2 is SYDVKM. V shed 5 bases and J shed 4 bases, with 21 bases lying between them. The CDR3 is CASSPPGRGPGYEQYF. DNA for the CDR3: TGTGCCAGCAGTCCCCCGGGACGGGGGCCAGGGTACGAGCAGTACTTC. Based on the CDR3 plus reference TRBV28 and TRBJ2-7, the full variable domain is DVKVTQSSRYLVKRTGEKVFLECVQDMDHENMFWYRQDPGLGLRLIYFSYDVKMKEKGDIPEGYSVSREKKERFSLILESASTNQTSMYLCASSPPGRGPGYEQYFGPGTRLTVT.

This clone was detected only once. V is TRBV5-5 and J is TRBJ2-2; possibly TRBD2 for D (6 bases). The V gene's germline CDR1 is SGHKS and CDR2 YYEKEE (reference sequence). Trimming took off 4 bases at V and 6 bases at J, with 19 bases between the two ends. This CDR3 has 16 residues. The CDR3: CASSLAGPRVPGELFF. The CDR3 DNA follows: TGTGCCAGCAGCCTGGCGGGGCCCAGGGTGCCCGGGGAGCTGTTTTTT.

The V and J genes are TRBV19 and TRBJ1-1; TRBD1 matches 8 bases. The CDR3 is 13 amino acids. Germline assignment: CDR1 LNHDA and CDR2 SQIVND (reference sequence). The trim removed 2 bases at V and 6 bases at J, leaving 2 bases unmatched. The CDR3 protein is CASSISTGAEAFF. The CDR3 DNA sequence: TGTGCCAGTAGTATATCGACAGGGGCTGAAGCTTTCTTT.

The chain carries TRBV4-1 and TRBJ2-2; maybe TRBD2 (7 bases). This CDR3 contains 17 residues. Trimming took 1 base from V and 0 from J, leaving 12 bases between them. Looked up from germline, CDR1 is MGHRA and CDR2 is YSYEKL. CDR3 bases: TGCGCCAGCAGCCAAGGCACAGGGAGGGCGAACACCGGGGAGCTGTTTTTT. It yields the protein CASSQGTGRANTGELFF.

The chain carries TRBV7-7 and TRBJ2-2; D not resolved. The CDR3 contains 14 residues. Trimming pared 1 base from V and 6 bases from J, leaving 9 bases between. CDR1 is SSHAT and CDR2 is FNYEAQ in the germline V gene (reference sequence). This chain's CDR3 is CASSLVRESGELFF. DNA for the CDR3: TGTGCCAGCAGCTTAGTAAGGGAATCCGGGGAGCTGTTTTTT.

The J gene is TRBJ2-1, the V gene TRBV5-1, with D tentatively TRBD1 (6 bases). The germline V gene encodes CDR1 SGHRS and CDR2 YFSETQ. CDR3 length: 15 residues. V was shortened by 4 bases and J by 4 bases, with 15 bases between the two germline ends. CDR3: CASSLNVGTYNEQFF. CDR3 DNA sequence: TGCGCCAGCAGCCTCAATGTAGGGACATACAATGAGCAGTTCTTC. Looking up the rest from reference TRBV5-1 and TRBJ2-1 gives the full variable domain: KAGVTQTPRYLIKTRGQQVTLSCSPISGHRSVSWYQQTPGQGLQFLFEYFSETQRNKGNFPGRFSGRQFSNSRSEMNVSTLELGDSALYLCASSLNVGTYNEQFFGPGTRLTVL.

V is TRBV7-9 and J is TRBJ2-3; 8 bases fit TRBD2. CDR1 SEHNR and CDR2 FQNEAQ come from the germline V gene (reference sequence). The length of the CDR3 is 13 residues. Losses at the gene ends were 3 bases for V and 12 bases for J; bases not matched to a gene: 8. The CDR3 DNA follows: TGTGCCAGCAGCTTTAATAGCGGGGCAATTCAGTATTTT. This codes for CASSFNSGAIQYF.

The chain links TRBV7-2 to TRBJ2-1, with TRBD1 as a possible D gene (6 bases). In germline, CDR1 is SGHTA, CDR2 FQGNSA. V lost 0 bases, J lost 7 bases, and 7 bases lay in between. The CDR3 has 13 residues. CDR3 protein: CASSLAQGNEQFF. The CDR3 DNA reads TGTGCCAGCAGCTTAGCGCAGGGGAATGAGCAGTTCTTC.

The chain links TRBV5-4 to TRBJ2-2; D call uncertain. Trimming removed 1 base from V and 0 bases from J, with 4 bases in between. The CDR3 covers 14 residues. Germline CDR1 is SGHNT and CDR2 is YYREEE (reference sequence). The CDR3 loop is CASSLTTNTGELFF. The DNA for the CDR3 is TGTGCCAGCAGCTTGACGACGAACACCGGGGAGCTGTTTTTT. The whole variable domain, filled in from reference TRBV5-4 and TRBJ2-2, reads ETGVTQSPTHLIKTRGQQVTLRCSSQSGHNTVSWYQQALGQGPQFIFQYYREEENGRGNFPPRFSGLQFPNYSSELNVNALELDDSALYLCASSLTTNTGELFFGEGSRLTVL.

This clone was detected a few times. V is TRBV7-2 and J is TRBJ2-7, with 9 bases lining up with TRBD1. The trim removed 5 bases at V and 4 bases at J, leaving 6 bases unmatched. Germline values: CDR1 SGHTA, CDR2 FQGNSA. The CDR3 is 14 residues long. The CDR3 region is CASSQGTGIYEQYF. CDR3 in DNA: TGTGCCAGCAGCCAGGGGACAGGGATATACGAGCAGTACTTC.

This clone was detected only a few times. V is TRBV27 and J is TRBJ1-2; 7 nucleotides line up with TRBD1. Losses at the gene ends were 5 bases for V and 1 base for J; bases not matched to a gene: 4. The germline CDR1 and CDR2 sequences are MNHEY and SMNVEV (reference sequence). The CDR3 has 14 residues. The CDR3: CASSPGDSNYGYTF. The CDR3 region has the DNA TGTGCCAGCAGTCCCGGGGACAGTAACTATGGCTACACCTTC.

This clone was counted only a few times. The rearrangement uses TRBV19 and TRBJ1-2, with D unresolved. The length of the CDR3 is 14 residues. The germline V gene has CDR1 LNHDA and CDR2 SQIVND (reference sequence). With 5 bases removed from V and 2 bases from J, the gap between germline ends came to 12 bases. The CDR3 DNA sequence: TGTGCCAGTAGTCCCCGCAGGTTCAACTATGGCTACACCTTC. Translating it yields CASSPRRFNYGYTF.

The V call is TRBV29-1, the J call TRBJ2-1, with 9 positions matching TRBD1. CDR3 length equals 13 residues. V lost 6 bases to trimming and J lost 5 bases; unmatched junction nucleotides: 5. Germline V lookup: CDR1 SQVTM, CDR2 ANQGSEA. This CDR3 is CSVGTGRNNEQFF. The CDR3 nucleotides are TGCAGCGTCGGGACAGGGAGGAACAATGAGCAGTTCTTC.

The V gene is TRBV18, the J gene TRBJ2-6; D unresolved. The CDR3 consists of 15 residues. Trimming shortened V by 2 bases and J by 0 bases, and 5 bases separated the two germline ends. CDR1 is KGHSH, CDR2 LQKENI, per germline. The CDR3 coding sequence is TGTGCCAGCTCACCAGTAAACTCTGGGGCCAACGTCCTGACTTTC. Translated: CASSPVNSGANVLTF.

V usage is TRBV6-6 and J usage is TRBJ1-6; 11 positions agree with TRBD1. The V and J ends lost 6 bases and 9 bases, in that order; junction bases with no gene match: 4. The CDR3 is 14 amino acids. Germline CDR1 and CDR2: MNHNY and SVGAGI (reference sequence). The CDR3 DNA follows: TGTGCCAGCAGAGGGACAGGGGGTATTTCACCCCTCCACTTT. Protein: CASRGTGGISPLHF.

This clone was observed once. V is TRBV11-2 and J is TRBJ2-7; 8 bases fit TRBD1. The CDR3 contains 17 residues. The junction had 8 bases not matched to a gene; V was cut back by 1 base and J by 0 bases. Germline V gene sequence: CDR1 SGHAT, CDR2 FQNNGV. The DNA of the CDR3 is TGTGCCAGCAGCTTAGGGCTTTGGACAGGGAGCTCCTACGAGCAGTACTTC. Translated, it gives CASSLGLWTGSSYEQYF.

The chain combines TRBV7-6 with TRBJ2-1; 14 nucleotides agree with TRBD2. The CDR3 has 19 amino acids. V lost 2 bases to trimming and J lost 7 bases; unmatched junction nucleotides: 13. Germline CDR1 is SGHVS and CDR2 is FNYEAQ. CDR3 coding DNA: TGTGCCAGCAGCTTAAGGGGCCCCGGGACTAGCGGGAGTAAGAATGAGCAGTTCTTC. Encoded protein: CASSLRGPGTSGSKNEQFF.

This clone is medium-sized (0.01 to 0.1%) in the sample. The rearrangement links TRBV2 to TRBJ1-1; D is possibly TRBD1 (6 bases). With 2 bases removed from V and 0 bases from J, the gap between germline ends came to 13 bases. The V gene's germline CDR1 is SNHLY and CDR2 FYNNEI. This CDR3 has 16 residues. CDR3 amino acids: CASSESTGTLNTEAFF. The CDR3 nucleotides read TGTGCCAGCAGTGAAAGCACCGGGACACTGAACACTGAAGCTTTCTTT.

This clone has more than one count but fewer than ten. The chain is built from TRBV7-9 and TRBJ2-1; 10 bases agree with TRBD1. V shed 0 bases, J shed 5 bases, and the junction held 7 bases outside the gene matches. Germline-derived CDR1 and CDR2 are SEHNR and FQNEAQ (reference sequence). CDR3 length equals 17 residues. The CDR3 sequence: CASSLAMGQGIHNEQFF. CDR3 nucleotides: TGTGCCAGCAGCTTAGCGATGGGACAGGGGATCCACAATGAGCAGTTCTTC.

The rearrangement joins TRBV6-1 to TRBJ2-1; D perhaps matches TRBD2 (7 bases). The CDR3 totals 14 residues. V lost 6 bases and J 3 bases, leaving 12 bases between the germline ends. The germline CDR1 and CDR2 sequences are MNHNS and SASEGT. CDR3 DNA sequence: TGTGCCAGCAGCCGAGGGGGGGTCTACAATGAGCAGTTCTTC. It codes for CASSRGGVYNEQFF.